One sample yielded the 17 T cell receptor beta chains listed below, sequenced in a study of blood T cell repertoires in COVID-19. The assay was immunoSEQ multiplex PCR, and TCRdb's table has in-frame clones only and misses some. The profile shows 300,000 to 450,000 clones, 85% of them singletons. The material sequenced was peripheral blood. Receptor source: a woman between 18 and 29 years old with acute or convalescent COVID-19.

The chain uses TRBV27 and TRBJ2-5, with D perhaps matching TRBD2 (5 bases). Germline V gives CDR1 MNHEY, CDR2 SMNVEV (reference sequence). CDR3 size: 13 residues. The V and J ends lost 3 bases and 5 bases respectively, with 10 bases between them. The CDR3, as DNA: TGTGCCAGCAGTTTGTCAACGGGGGAGACCCAGTACTTC. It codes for CASSLSTGETQYF.

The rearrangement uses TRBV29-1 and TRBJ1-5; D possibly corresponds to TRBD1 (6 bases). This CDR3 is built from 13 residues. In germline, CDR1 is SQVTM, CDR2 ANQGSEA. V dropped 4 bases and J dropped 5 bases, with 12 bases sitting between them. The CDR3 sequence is CSVGQEIDQPQHF. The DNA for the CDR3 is TGCAGCGTTGGACAGGAGATCGATCAGCCCCAGCATTTT.

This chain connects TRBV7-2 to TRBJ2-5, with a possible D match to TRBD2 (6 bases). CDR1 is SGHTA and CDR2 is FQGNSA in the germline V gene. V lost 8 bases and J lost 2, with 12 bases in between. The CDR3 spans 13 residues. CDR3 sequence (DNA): TGTGCCAGCGGGGGGACTTCGCAAGAGACCCAGTACTTC. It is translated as CASGGTSQETQYF.

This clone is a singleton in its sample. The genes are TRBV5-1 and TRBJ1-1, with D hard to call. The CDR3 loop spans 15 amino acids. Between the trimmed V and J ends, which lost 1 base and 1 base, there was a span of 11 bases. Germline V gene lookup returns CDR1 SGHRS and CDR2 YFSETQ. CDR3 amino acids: CASSLWASSNTEAFF. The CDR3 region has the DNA TGCGCCAGCAGCTTGTGGGCCAGTTCGAACACTGAAGCTTTCTTT.

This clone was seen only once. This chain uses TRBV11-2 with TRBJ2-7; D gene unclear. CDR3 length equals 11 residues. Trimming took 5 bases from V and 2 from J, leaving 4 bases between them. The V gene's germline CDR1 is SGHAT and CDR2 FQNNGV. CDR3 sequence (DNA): TGTGCCAGCAGCAGAGCCTACGAGCAGTACTTC. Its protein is CASSRAYEQYF.

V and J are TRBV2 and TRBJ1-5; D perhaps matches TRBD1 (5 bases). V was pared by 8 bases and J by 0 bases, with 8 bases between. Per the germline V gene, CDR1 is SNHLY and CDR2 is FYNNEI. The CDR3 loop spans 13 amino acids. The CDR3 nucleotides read TGTGCCAGCGGGGCCGATAGCAATCAGCCCCAGCATTTT. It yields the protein CASGADSNQPQHF.

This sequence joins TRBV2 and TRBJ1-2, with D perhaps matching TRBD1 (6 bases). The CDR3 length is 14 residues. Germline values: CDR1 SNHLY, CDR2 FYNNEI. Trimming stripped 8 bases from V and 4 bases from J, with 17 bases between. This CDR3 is CASPKQDSGYGYTF. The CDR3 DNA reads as TGTGCCAGCCCAAAACAGGACAGTGGCTATGGCTACACCTTC.

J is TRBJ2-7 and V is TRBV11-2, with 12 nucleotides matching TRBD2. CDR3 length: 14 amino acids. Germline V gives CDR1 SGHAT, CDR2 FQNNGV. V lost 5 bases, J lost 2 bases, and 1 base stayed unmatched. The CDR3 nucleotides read TGTGCCAGCAGCGCTAGCGGGGGGGCCTACGAGCAGTACTTC. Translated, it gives CASSASGGAYEQYF.

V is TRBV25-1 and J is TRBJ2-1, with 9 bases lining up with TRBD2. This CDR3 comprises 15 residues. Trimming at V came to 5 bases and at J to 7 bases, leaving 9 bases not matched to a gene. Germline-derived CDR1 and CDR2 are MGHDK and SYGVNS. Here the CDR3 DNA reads TGTGCCAGCAGTCGGAGACTAGCGGCGGGAAATGAGCAGTTCTTC. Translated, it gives CASSRRLAAGNEQFF.

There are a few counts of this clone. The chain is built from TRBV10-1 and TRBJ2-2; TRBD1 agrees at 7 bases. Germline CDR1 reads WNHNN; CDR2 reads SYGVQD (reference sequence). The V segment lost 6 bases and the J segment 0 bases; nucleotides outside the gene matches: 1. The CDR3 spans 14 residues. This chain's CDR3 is CASRTGTNTGELFF. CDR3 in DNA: TGCGCCAGCAGGACAGGGACGAACACCGGGGAGCTGTTTTTT.

The CDR3 sequence: CASSRGGVPTYEQYF. The CDR3 DNA reads TGTGCCAGCAGCCGTGGGGGGGTACCAACCTACGAGCAGTACTTC. The chain has TRBV5-6 and TRBJ2-7; TRBD2 aligns across 7 bases. The V gene end was trimmed by 4 bases and the J gene end by 2 bases; junction bases not matched to a gene: 9. The CDR3 sequence is 15 residues long. Germline values: CDR1 SGHDT, CDR2 YYEEEE.

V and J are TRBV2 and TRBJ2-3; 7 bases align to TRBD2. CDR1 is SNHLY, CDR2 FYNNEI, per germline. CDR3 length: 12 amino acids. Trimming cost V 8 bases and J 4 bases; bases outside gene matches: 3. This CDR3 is CASGAGADTQYF. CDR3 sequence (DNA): TGTGCCAGCGGGGCGGGAGCAGATACGCAGTATTTT.

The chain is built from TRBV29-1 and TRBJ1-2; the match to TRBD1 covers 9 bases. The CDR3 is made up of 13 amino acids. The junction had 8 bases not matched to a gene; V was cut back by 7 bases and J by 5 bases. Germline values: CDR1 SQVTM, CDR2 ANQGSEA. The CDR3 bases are TGCAGCGCTACAGGGGGCGCGCGGTATGGCTACACCTTC. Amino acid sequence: CSATGGARYGYTF.

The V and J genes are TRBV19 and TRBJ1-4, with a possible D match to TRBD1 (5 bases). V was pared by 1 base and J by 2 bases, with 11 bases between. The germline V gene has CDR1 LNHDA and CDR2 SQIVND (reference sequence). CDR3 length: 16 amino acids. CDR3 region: CASSIGGAPTNEKLFF. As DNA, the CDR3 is TGTGCCAGTAGTATAGGCGGGGCTCCCACTAATGAAAAACTGTTTTTT.

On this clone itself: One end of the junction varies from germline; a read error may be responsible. The CDR3 bases are TGTGCCAGCAGATCACAGCTGAACACTGGAGCTTTCTTT. This sequence encodes CASRSQLNTGAFF. The V call is TRBV2, the J call TRBJ1-1; the D is unclear. This CDR3 contains 13 residues. Per the germline V gene, CDR1 is SNHLY and CDR2 is FYNNEI.

The CDR3 is CASRGDFLPLHEQYF. CDR3 nucleotides: TGTGCCAGCAGGGGGGACTTTTTACCCCTCCACGAGCAGTACTTC. The chain joins TRBV6-6 to TRBJ2-7; weak D call: TRBD2 (6 bases). This CDR3 has 15 amino acids. V gave up 6 bases and J gave up 5 bases, with 20 bases separating them. Germline V CDR1 and CDR2: MNHNY, SVGAGI (reference sequence).

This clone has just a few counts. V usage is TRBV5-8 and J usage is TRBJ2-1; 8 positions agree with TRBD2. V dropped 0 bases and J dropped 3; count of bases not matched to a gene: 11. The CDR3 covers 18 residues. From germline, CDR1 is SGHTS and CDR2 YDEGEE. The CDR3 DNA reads TGTGCCAGCAGCTTGGGGACTAGCATCCCCTTCGTCTACAATGAGCAGTTCTTC. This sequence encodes CASSLGTSIPFVYNEQFF.